This T cell receptor (beta chain) was captured in a study of shared clonotypes between healthy human individuals. Per sorted-subset replicate PCR, input was around 220 ng DNA, representing tens of thousands of T cell genomes. Profiling relied on immunoSEQ multiplex PCR, and the TCRdb table lists in-frame clones only, not all of them. The data hold about 550,000 clones, with nearly 97% observed a single time. Naive-designated CD8 cells lacked CD45RO, were positively enriched for CCR7, and omitted terminally differentiated effector memory CD45RA+ cells. Germline trimming cut 1 base from V and 4 bases from J; bases unmatched to any gene: 2. This CDR3 has 16 residues. The germline V gene encodes CDR1 SGHDT and CDR2 YYEEEE.

What was sequenced was naive CD8+ T cells sorted from blood. The chain combines TRBV5-6 with TRBJ2-1, with TRBD2 matching 13 bases. This TCR was sampled from a woman aged 25 to 39 in good health. The CDR3: CASSLTSGRDYNEQFF. The CDR3 nucleotides read TGTGCCAGCAGCTTGACTAGCGGGAGGGATTACAATGAGCAGTTCTTC.